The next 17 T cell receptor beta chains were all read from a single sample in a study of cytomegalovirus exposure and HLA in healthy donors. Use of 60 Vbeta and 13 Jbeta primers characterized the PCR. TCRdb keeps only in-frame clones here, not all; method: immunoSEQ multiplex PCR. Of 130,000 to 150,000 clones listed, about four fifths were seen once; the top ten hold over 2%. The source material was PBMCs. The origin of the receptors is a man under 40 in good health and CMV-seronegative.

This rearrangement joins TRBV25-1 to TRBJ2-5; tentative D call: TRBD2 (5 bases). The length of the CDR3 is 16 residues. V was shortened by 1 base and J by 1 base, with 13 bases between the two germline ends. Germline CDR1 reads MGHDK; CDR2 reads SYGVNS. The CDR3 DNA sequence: TGTGCCAGCAGTGAATTGGCGTCGGCGGGCCAAGAGACCCAGTACTTC. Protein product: CASSELASAGQETQYF.

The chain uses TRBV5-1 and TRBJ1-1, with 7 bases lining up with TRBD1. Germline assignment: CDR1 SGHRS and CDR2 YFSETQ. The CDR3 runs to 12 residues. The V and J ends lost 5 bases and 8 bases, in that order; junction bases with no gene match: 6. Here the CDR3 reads CASSSRGSEAFF. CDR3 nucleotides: TGCGCCAGCAGTTCCAGGGGGTCGGAAGCTTTCTTT. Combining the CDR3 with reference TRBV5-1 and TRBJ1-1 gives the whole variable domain KAGVTQTPRYLIKTRGQQVTLSCSPISGHRSVSWYQQTPGQGLQFLFEYFSETQRNKGNFPGRFSGRQFSNSRSEMNVSTLELGDSALYLCASSSRGSEAFFGQGTRLTVV.

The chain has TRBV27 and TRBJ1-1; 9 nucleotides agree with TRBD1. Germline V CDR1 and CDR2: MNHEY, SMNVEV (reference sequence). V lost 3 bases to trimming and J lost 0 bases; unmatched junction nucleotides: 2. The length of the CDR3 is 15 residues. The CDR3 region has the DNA TGTGCCAGCAGTTTGGGACAGGGTTTGAACACTGAAGCTTTCTTT. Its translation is CASSLGQGLNTEAFF.

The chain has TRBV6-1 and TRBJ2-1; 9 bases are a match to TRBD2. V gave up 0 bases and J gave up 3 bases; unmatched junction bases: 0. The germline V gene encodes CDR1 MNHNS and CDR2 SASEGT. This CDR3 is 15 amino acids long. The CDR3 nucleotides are TGTGCCAGCAGTGAAGCTAGCGGGAGCTACAATGAGCAGTTCTTC. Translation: CASSEASGSYNEQFF.

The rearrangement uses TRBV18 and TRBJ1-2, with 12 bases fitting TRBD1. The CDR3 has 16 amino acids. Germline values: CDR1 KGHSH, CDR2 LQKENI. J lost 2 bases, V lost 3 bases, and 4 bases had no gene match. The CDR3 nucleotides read TGTGCCAGCTCACCGGGACAGGGGGCCGACAACTATGGCTACACCTTC. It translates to CASSPGQGADNYGYTF.

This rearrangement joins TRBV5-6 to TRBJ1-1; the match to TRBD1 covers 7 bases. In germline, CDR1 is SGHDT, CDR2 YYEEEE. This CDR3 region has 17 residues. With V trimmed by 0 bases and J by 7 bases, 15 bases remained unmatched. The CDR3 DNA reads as TGTGCCAGCAGCTTGGGGAGCCCGAGAACAGGGGAGAGTGAAGCTTTCTTT. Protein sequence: CASSLGSPRTGESEAFF.

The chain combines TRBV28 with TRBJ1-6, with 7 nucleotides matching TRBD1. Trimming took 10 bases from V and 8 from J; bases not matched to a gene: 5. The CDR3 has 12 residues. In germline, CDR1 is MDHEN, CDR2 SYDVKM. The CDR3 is CATRDRHSPLHF. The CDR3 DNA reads TGTGCCACCCGGGACAGACATTCACCCCTCCACTTT.

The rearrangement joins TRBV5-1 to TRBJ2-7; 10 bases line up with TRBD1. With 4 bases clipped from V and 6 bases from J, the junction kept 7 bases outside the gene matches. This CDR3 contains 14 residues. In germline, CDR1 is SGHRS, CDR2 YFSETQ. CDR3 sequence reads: CASSAGTGAGEQYF. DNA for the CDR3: TGCGCCAGCAGCGCCGGGACAGGGGCTGGCGAGCAGTACTTC.

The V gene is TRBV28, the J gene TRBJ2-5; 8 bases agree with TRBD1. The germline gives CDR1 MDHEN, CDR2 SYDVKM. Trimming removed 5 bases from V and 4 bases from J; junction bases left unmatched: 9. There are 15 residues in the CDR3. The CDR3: CASSLPDRVAETQYF. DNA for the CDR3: TGTGCCAGCAGTCTCCCGGACAGGGTTGCAGAGACCCAGTACTTC.

CDR3 coding DNA: TGTGCCAGCAGCTCTCCCCGAAGCGACAGGGCCCCGAACACCGGGGAGCTGTTTTTT. Translation gives CASSSPRSDRAPNTGELFF. V gene TRBV11-1 combines with J gene TRBJ2-2; 7 nucleotides match TRBD1. This CDR3 has 19 amino acids. Germline V gene lookup returns CDR1 SGHAT and CDR2 FQDESV (reference sequence). The ends lost 4 bases at V and 0 bases at J; junction bases unmatched: 14.

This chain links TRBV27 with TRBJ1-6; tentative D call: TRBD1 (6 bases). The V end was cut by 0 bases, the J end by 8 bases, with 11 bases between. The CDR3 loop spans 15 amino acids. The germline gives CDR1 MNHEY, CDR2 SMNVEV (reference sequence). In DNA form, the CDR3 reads TGTGCCAGCAGTTTATCGTCGGCAGGGGATTCACCCCTCCACTTT. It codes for CASSLSSAGDSPLHF.

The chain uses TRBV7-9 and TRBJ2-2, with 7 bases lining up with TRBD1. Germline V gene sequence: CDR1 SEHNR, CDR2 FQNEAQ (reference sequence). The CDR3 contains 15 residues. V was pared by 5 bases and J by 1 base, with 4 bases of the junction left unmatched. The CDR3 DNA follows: TGTGCCAGCAGCACACGACAGGGGAACACCGGGGAGCTGTTTTTT. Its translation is CASSTRQGNTGELFF.

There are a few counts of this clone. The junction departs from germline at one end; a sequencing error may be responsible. CDR3 bases: TGCGCCGGGATCCAGCGGGAGCCCTTC. It is translated as CAGIQREPF. The V and J genes are TRBV10-1 and TRBJ2-7; 8 positions match TRBD2. This CDR3 contains 9 residues. Per germline, CDR1 WNHNN and CDR2 SYGVQD (reference sequence).

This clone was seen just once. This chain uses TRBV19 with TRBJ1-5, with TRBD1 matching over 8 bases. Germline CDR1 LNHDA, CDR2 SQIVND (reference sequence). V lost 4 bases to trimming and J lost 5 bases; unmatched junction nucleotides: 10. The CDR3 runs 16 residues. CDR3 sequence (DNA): TGTGCCAGTAGTACCTTGCAGGGGGCGGGGTATCAGCCCCAGCATTTT. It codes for CASSTLQGAGYQPQHF.

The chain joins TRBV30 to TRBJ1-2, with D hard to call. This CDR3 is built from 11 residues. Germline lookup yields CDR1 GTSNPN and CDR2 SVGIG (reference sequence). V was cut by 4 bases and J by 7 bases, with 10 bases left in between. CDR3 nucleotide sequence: TGTGCCTGGACGCGGGTAGGTGGCTACACCTTC. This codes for CAWTRVGGYTF.

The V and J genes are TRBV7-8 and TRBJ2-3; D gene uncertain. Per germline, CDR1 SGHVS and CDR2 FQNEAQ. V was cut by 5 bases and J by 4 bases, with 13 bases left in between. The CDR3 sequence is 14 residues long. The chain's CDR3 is CASSELLNPDTQYF. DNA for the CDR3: TGTGCCAGCAGCGAACTCCTAAATCCAGATACGCAGTATTTT.

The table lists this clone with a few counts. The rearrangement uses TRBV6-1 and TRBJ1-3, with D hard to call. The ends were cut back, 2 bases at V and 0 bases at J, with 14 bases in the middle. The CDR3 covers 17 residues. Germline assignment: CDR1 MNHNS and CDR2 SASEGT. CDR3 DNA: TGTGCCAGCAGTGAAAGGGTTTTTCGGGGCTCTGGAAACACCATATATTTT. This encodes CASSERVFRGSGNTIYF.